Each of the 27 T cell receptor beta chains below was sequenced from the same sample in a study of shared clonotypes between healthy human individuals. Clones were sequenced by immunoSEQ multiplex PCR, and TCRdb holds only the in-frame ones, with some missing. Found here are 1.6 million or so clones, 97% to 99% of them singletons; the top ten hold about 0.4%. Source material: naive CD4+ T cells sorted from blood. Subset noted: CD45RA+ positively selected. The source of these receptors is a young man in good health.

V is TRBV11-2 and J is TRBJ2-5, with 7 bases matching TRBD2. V lost 6 bases and J lost 1; bases outside the gene matches: 5. The CDR3 is 14 amino acids. The germline CDR1 and CDR2 sequences are SGHAT and FQNNGV. The CDR3 loop is CASSYGGSQETQYF. The DNA of the CDR3 is TGTGCCAGCAGTTACGGGGGGTCCCAAGAGACCCAGTACTTC.

The J gene is TRBJ2-1, the V gene TRBV28; possibly TRBD2 for D (6 bases). Germline CDR1 MDHEN, CDR2 SYDVKM. This CDR3 is built from 12 residues. V was cut by 6 bases and J by 9 bases, with 12 bases left in between. CDR3 in amino acids: CASREASVEQFF. Written as DNA, the CDR3 is TGTGCCAGCAGGGAAGCTAGCGTTGAGCAGTTCTTC.

The rearrangement links TRBV27 to TRBJ2-1; TRBD1 agrees at 9 bases. The CDR3 loop spans 15 amino acids. The trim removed 5 bases at V and 7 bases at J, leaving 9 bases unmatched. Germline assignment: CDR1 MNHEY and CDR2 SMNVEV (reference sequence). CDR3 residues: CASSQPGQGGNEQFF. The CDR3, as DNA: TGTGCCAGCAGTCAGCCGGGACAGGGTGGTAATGAGCAGTTCTTC.

The chain is built from TRBV9 and TRBJ2-1; 9 bases align to TRBD2. The trim removed 4 bases at V and 7 bases at J, leaving 12 bases unmatched. The germline CDR1 and CDR2 sequences are SGDLS and YYNGEE. The CDR3 is made up of 16 amino acids. Written as DNA, the CDR3 is TGTGCCAGCAGCACCCGAGTGCTAGCGGGACTGAATGAGCAGTTCTTC. It is translated as CASSTRVLAGLNEQFF.

This clone occurred once. The chain employs TRBV28 and TRBJ1-1; possibly TRBD1 for D (6 bases). The CDR3 is 16 amino acids. Germline loops: CDR1 MDHEN, CDR2 SYDVKM. Trimming took 6 bases from V and 4 from J, leaving 21 bases between them. CDR3 protein: CASSRLTGPGVTEAFF. For the CDR3, the DNA is TGTGCCAGCAGCCGGTTGACAGGCCCCGGAGTCACTGAAGCTTTCTTT.

This chain connects TRBV5-6 to TRBJ1-1; D is unresolved. Trimming stripped 4 bases from V and 3 bases from J, with 13 bases between. Germline assignment: CDR1 SGHDT and CDR2 YYEEEE. The CDR3 consists of 14 residues. The CDR3 sequence: CASSPPGWDTEAFF. The DNA for the CDR3 is TGTGCCAGCAGCCCTCCTGGGTGGGACACTGAAGCTTTCTTT.

The chain employs TRBV5-4 and TRBJ1-1; D uncertain. The CDR3 length is 15 residues. Looked up from germline, CDR1 is SGHNT and CDR2 is YYREEE (reference sequence). Trimming pared 0 bases from V and 0 bases from J, leaving 9 bases between. The CDR3 loop is CASSLAATLNTEAFF. DNA for the CDR3: TGTGCCAGCAGCTTGGCCGCTACGCTGAACACTGAAGCTTTCTTT.

This chain links TRBV18 with TRBJ2-5; a weak D match, TRBD2 (5 bases). The CDR3 is 16 amino acids. Trimming took off 6 bases at V and 2 bases at J, with 19 bases between the two ends. In germline, CDR1 is KGHSH, CDR2 LQKENI. The CDR3 DNA sequence: TGTGCCAGCTCCCGAGGTTTGGAGGAAATTCAAGAGACCCAGTACTTC. Its translation is CASSRGLEEIQETQYF.

The chain carries TRBV19 and TRBJ2-1; TRBD1 agrees at 7 bases. The V segment lost 3 bases and the J segment 4 bases; nucleotides outside the gene matches: 15. Germline CDR1 LNHDA, CDR2 SQIVND (reference sequence). This CDR3 spans 18 amino acids. The CDR3 is CASSISGLDRADYNEQFF. The CDR3 region has the DNA TGTGCCAGTAGTATCTCGGGCCTCGACAGGGCGGATTACAATGAGCAGTTCTTC.

The genes are TRBV9 and TRBJ2-5, with 9 bases aligning to TRBD1. With V trimmed by 3 bases and J by 5 bases, 5 bases remained unmatched. Germline V gives CDR1 SGDLS, CDR2 YYNGEE. The CDR3 is made up of 14 amino acids. Here the CDR3 reads CASSAGQGMETQYF. CDR3 in DNA: TGTGCCAGCAGCGCAGGACAGGGGATGGAGACCCAGTACTTC.

The sample holds one count of this clone. The genes are TRBV7-9 and TRBJ2-1, with D uncertain. Between the trimmed V and J ends, which lost 2 bases and 0 bases, there was a span of 20 bases. CDR3 length: 19 amino acids. Germline CDR1 SEHNR, CDR2 FQNEAQ (reference sequence). The CDR3: CASSLTPFRQRHSYNEQFF. In DNA, the CDR3 is TGTGCCAGCAGCTTAACCCCCTTCCGGCAGCGACACTCCTACAATGAGCAGTTCTTC.

The chain is built from TRBV19 and TRBJ2-7, with a tentative D call TRBD2 (5 bases). This CDR3 has 13 residues. Trimming shortened V by 6 bases and J by 6 bases, and 15 bases separated the two germline ends. The germline V gene encodes CDR1 LNHDA and CDR2 SQIVND (reference sequence). CDR3 sequence reads: CASSRGPVSEQYF. The DNA for the CDR3 is TGTGCCAGTAGCAGAGGGCCCGTGAGCGAGCAGTACTTC.

J is TRBJ2-5 and V is TRBV7-9; TRBD2 matches 9 bases. This CDR3 region has 14 residues. Trimming cost V 5 bases and J 5 bases; bases outside gene matches: 6. CDR1 is SEHNR and CDR2 is FQNEAQ in the germline V gene (reference sequence). Here the CDR3 DNA reads TGTGCCAGCAGCAATAGCGGGAGTCAGGAGACCCAGTACTTC. This codes for CASSNSGSQETQYF.

This sequence joins TRBV28 and TRBJ2-7, with D tentatively TRBD1 (6 bases). Germline V gene sequence: CDR1 MDHEN, CDR2 SYDVKM. The V end was cut by 4 bases, the J end by 9 bases, with 16 bases between. CDR3 length: 13 amino acids. In DNA, the CDR3 is TGTGCCAGCAGTTACCTGGGGGCCCGGGGGCAGTACTTC. As protein: CASSYLGARGQYF.

This clone is a singleton in its sample. The chain recombines TRBV5-1 with TRBJ2-2; possible D gene TRBD1, 5 bases. Germline V gene sequence: CDR1 SGHRS, CDR2 YFSETQ. The CDR3 spans 15 residues. With 7 bases removed from V and 2 bases from J, the gap between germline ends came to 15 bases. The CDR3 here is CASYRGSDNTGELFF. The DNA for the CDR3 is TGCGCCAGCTATAGGGGTAGTGATAACACCGGGGAGCTGTTTTTT. The full variable domain, its missing parts supplied by reference TRBV5-1 and TRBJ2-2, is KAGVTQTPRYLIKTRGQQVTLSCSPISGHRSVSWYQQTPGQGLQFLFEYFSETQRNKGNFPGRFSGRQFSNSRSEMNVSTLELGDSALYLCASYRGSDNTGELFFGEGSRLTVL.

This chain connects TRBV2 to TRBJ2-1; the D is unclear. The CDR3 loop spans 11 amino acids. Germline-derived CDR1 and CDR2 are SNHLY and FYNNEI. The V gene lost 5 bases and the J gene lost 9 bases, with 8 bases spanning the gap. CDR3 sequence reads: CASSLGGEQFF. CDR3 DNA sequence: TGTGCCAGCAGTCTAGGCGGTGAGCAGTTCTTC.

The gene calls are TRBV9 and TRBJ2-7; 8 positions match TRBD1. The CDR3 sequence is 13 residues long. From germline, CDR1 is SGDLS and CDR2 YYNGEE. The V gene end was trimmed by 4 bases and the J gene end by 5 bases; junction bases not matched to a gene: 5. In DNA form, the CDR3 reads TGTGCCAGCAGCTCCCAACAGGGGGACGAGCAGTACTTC. This gives the protein CASSSQQGDEQYF.

J is TRBJ2-1 and V is TRBV19; 9 nucleotides agree with TRBD2. The V segment lost 2 bases and the J segment 7 bases; nucleotides outside the gene matches: 9. Germline-derived CDR1 and CDR2 are LNHDA and SQIVND (reference sequence). The CDR3 has 16 amino acids. CDR3 sequence: CASSINIAGVRNEQFF. The CDR3 region has the DNA TGTGCCAGTAGTATAAATATAGCGGGAGTTAGGAATGAGCAGTTCTTC. The whole variable domain, filled in from reference TRBV19 and TRBJ2-1, reads DGGITQSPKYLFRKEGQNVTLSCEQNLNHDAMYWYRQDPGQGLRLIYYSQIVNDFQKGDIAEGYSVSREKKESFPLTVTSAQKNPTAFYLCASSINIAGVRNEQFFGPGTRLTVL.

The J gene is TRBJ2-3, the V gene TRBV7-9, with 7 bases that match TRBD2. The CDR3 has 16 residues. The germline CDR1 and CDR2 sequences are SEHNR and FQNEAQ (reference sequence). After removal of 4 bases from V and 0 bases from J, the junction contained 7 bases not matched to a gene. CDR3 loop: CASSWLSGTSTDTQYF. The CDR3 nucleotides are TGTGCCAGCAGCTGGCTGAGCGGGACTAGCACAGATACGCAGTATTTT.

This clone was seen a single time. The V gene is TRBV4-2, the J gene TRBJ2-7, with TRBD1 identical over 8 bases. This CDR3 comprises 15 residues. Trimming removed 4 bases from V and 3 bases from J; junction bases left unmatched: 8. CDR1 is LGHNA and CDR2 is YNFKEQ in the germline V gene. CDR3: CASSPYSGQDYEQYF. CDR3 DNA: TGTGCCAGCAGCCCCTACTCGGGACAGGACTACGAGCAGTACTTC.

The rearrangement links TRBV7-6 to TRBJ2-7; D unclear. The CDR3 loop spans 13 amino acids. Germline values: CDR1 SGHVS, CDR2 FNYEAQ. Trimming took off 2 bases at V and 5 bases at J, with 10 bases between the two ends. CDR3 sequence reads: CASSLQEIHEQYF. The CDR3 nucleotides are TGTGCCAGCAGCTTACAGGAGATCCACGAGCAGTACTTC.

The rearrangement uses TRBV7-9 and TRBJ2-5; the D is unclear. The germline gives CDR1 SEHNR, CDR2 FQNEAQ (reference sequence). This CDR3 is 15 amino acids long. Trimming left V 4 bases short and J 4 bases short, with 16 bases between. The CDR3 coding sequence is TGTGCCAGCAGCTCGGACCCTCCGGTGGTAGAGACCCAGTACTTC. This sequence encodes CASSSDPPVVETQYF.

This sequence joins TRBV11-2 and TRBJ2-1; D remains ambiguous. V lost 1 base to trimming and J lost 6 bases, with 10 bases between them. Germline V gene sequence: CDR1 SGHAT, CDR2 FQNNGV. The CDR3 totals 14 residues. The CDR3 here is CASSLGSQVNEQFF. CDR3 DNA: TGTGCCAGCAGCTTAGGGTCCCAAGTCAATGAGCAGTTCTTC. Drawing the rest from reference TRBV11-2 and TRBJ2-1, the complete variable domain is EAGVAQSPRYKIIEKRQSVAFWCNPISGHATLYWYQQILGQGPKLLIQFQNNGVVDDSQLPKDRFSAERLKGVDSTLKIQPAKLEDSAVYLCASSLGSQVNEQFFGPGTRLTVL.

This clone was seen once. The V and J genes are TRBV6-5 and TRBJ1-1, with a weak D call TRBD1 (5 bases). Per the germline V gene, CDR1 is MNHEY and CDR2 is SVGAGI. V lost 1 base, J lost 11 bases, and 17 bases lay in between. The CDR3 extends over 14 amino acids. CDR3 DNA: TGTGCCAGCAGTTACTTAGGGACTCCCGGATGGGCTTTCTTT. Amino acid sequence: CASSYLGTPGWAFF.

The rearrangement joins TRBV5-1 to TRBJ2-7, with 8 bases identical to TRBD1. Losses at the gene ends were 2 bases for V and 7 bases for J; bases not matched to a gene: 14. CDR3 length equals 16 residues. Germline V CDR1 and CDR2: SGHRS, YFSETQ. The CDR3 here is CASSFKRAGGAVEQYF. CDR3 nucleotides: TGCGCCAGCAGCTTCAAAAGGGCAGGGGGCGCGGTGGAGCAGTACTTC.

V usage is TRBV10-1 and J usage is TRBJ2-3; D remains unclear. The CDR3 contains 9 residues. V shed 11 bases and J shed 4 bases, with 4 bases lying between them. From germline, CDR1 is WNHNN and CDR2 SYGVQD (reference sequence). The CDR3 loop is CAGADTQYF. The CDR3 DNA reads as TGCGCCGGGGCAGATACGCAGTATTTT.

The chain joins TRBV2 to TRBJ2-1, with D unresolved. V was cut by 0 bases and J by 5 bases, with 5 bases left in between. This CDR3 spans 13 amino acids. Germline CDR1 SNHLY, CDR2 FYNNEI. The CDR3 protein is CASSEAEHNEQFF. In nucleotides, the CDR3 is TGTGCCAGCAGTGAAGCGGAACACAATGAGCAGTTCTTC.